These 26 T cell receptor beta chains originate from one sample sequenced in a study of human T cells and chemical hapten exposure. Time point noted: patch test 2, 6 weeks after DPC sensitization. Noted treatment: therapeutic diphenylcyclopropenone sensitization with weekly scalp DPC. One entry per CDR3 protein results from TCRdb running MiXCR on the RACE reads. The repertoire holds roughly 24,000 distinct CDR3 sequences, approximately 10% seen once, with 5.5% to 7% in the top ten. Sample: whole blood, taken in connection with sensitization to the hapten diphenylcyclopropenone (DPC). These receptors all stem from a man between 25 and 39 years old with alopecia areata. Some clones in this sample may be carry-over from other donors' samples.

The table lists this clonotype with many counts. V usage is TRBV10-2 and J usage is TRBJ2-4, with D hard to call. Germline V gene lookup returns CDR1 WSHSY and CDR2 SAAADI. V was pared by 2 bases and J by 9 bases, with 11 bases between. The CDR3 totals 13 residues. The DNA for the CDR3 is TGCGCCAGCAGTGAGCCCCTGATGGGCATTCAGTACTTC. The encoded protein is CASSEPLMGIQYF.

This clonotype came up many times. The rearrangement uses TRBV7-6 and TRBJ2-7; 7 nucleotides align to TRBD2. V was clipped by 5 bases and J by 4 bases; unmatched bases: 17. Germline CDR1 SGHVS, CDR2 FNYEAQ. CDR3 size: 17 residues. The CDR3 protein is CASSREPPSSGPYEQYF. The CDR3 region has the DNA TGTGCCAGCAGCAGAGAACCTCCGTCTAGCGGTCCTTACGAGCAGTACTTC.

A few counts support this clonotype. The chain carries TRBV7-2 and TRBJ2-7, with 7 bases aligning to TRBD1. V shed 5 bases, J shed 1 base, and the junction held 14 bases outside the gene matches. This CDR3 region has 17 residues. The germline V gene has CDR1 SGHTA and CDR2 FQGNSA. In nucleotides, the CDR3 is TGTGCCAGCAGCCCACAGAGATTAGGGACAGCGTCCTACGAGCAGTACTTC. It is translated as CASSPQRLGTASYEQYF.

This clonotype was observed at least ten times. The gene calls are TRBV19 and TRBJ1-5; perhaps TRBD1 as D (5 bases). The V and J ends lost 1 base and 7 bases respectively, with 14 bases between them. The germline gives CDR1 LNHDA, CDR2 SQIVND (reference sequence). CDR3 size: 15 residues. This chain's CDR3 is CASSIGGVGDQPQHF. The CDR3 DNA is TGTGCCAGTAGTATAGGGGGCGTGGGAGACCAGCCCCAGCATTTT.

This clonotype was found a few times. Here the CDR3 reads CASRRDGYEQYF. As DNA, the CDR3 is TGTGCCAGCCGGCGGGACGGATACGAGCAGTACTTC. The J gene is TRBJ2-7, the V gene TRBV27, with D tentatively TRBD2 (6 bases). From germline, CDR1 is MNHEY and CDR2 SMNVEV (reference sequence). Trimming removed 8 bases from V and 4 bases from J, with 12 bases in between. This CDR3 spans 12 amino acids.

In this sample, this clonotype turned up many times. The chain is built from TRBV12-5 and TRBJ1-1; D unresolved. Looked up from germline, CDR1 is LGHNT and CDR2 is FRNRAP. The CDR3 runs to 13 residues. The germline V and J ends were trimmed by 4 bases and 2 bases, with 8 bases remaining between them. Written as DNA, the CDR3 is TGTGCTAGTGGTTCTGGGGAAAACACTGAAGCTTTCTTT. It encodes CASGSGENTEAFF.

The sample holds many counts of this clonotype. The V and J genes are TRBV18 and TRBJ1-5; 7 bases fit TRBD1. There are 15 residues in the CDR3. Germline V lookup: CDR1 KGHSH, CDR2 LQKENI. Trimming cost V 6 bases and J 3 bases; bases outside gene matches: 8. CDR3 sequence (DNA): TGTGCCAGCTCCACCAGGGGGGGGCCCAATCAGCCCCAGCATTTT. It yields the protein CASSTRGGPNQPQHF.

This clonotype was counted between two and nine times. This sequence joins TRBV12-3 or TRBV12-4 and TRBJ2-1, with D maybe TRBD2 (5 bases). The CDR3 extends over 13 amino acids. V lost 10 bases and J lost 6, with 16 bases in between. This chain's CDR3 is CAIPGERSNEQFF. DNA of the CDR3: TGTGCCATCCCCGGGGAGCGCAGCAATGAGCAGTTCTTC.

CDR3 protein: CASGGPSSYEQYF. In DNA, the CDR3 is TGTGCCTCGGGGGGGCCGAGCTCCTACGAGCAGTACTTC. The chain is built from TRBV27 and TRBJ2-7, with TRBD2 matching 8 bases. The V segment lost 11 bases and the J segment 0 bases; nucleotides outside the gene matches: 6. This CDR3 contains 13 residues. The germline gives CDR1 MNHEY, CDR2 SMNVEV (reference sequence).

The sample holds a few counts of this clonotype. V and J are TRBV10-1 and TRBJ1-1, with 7 bases that match TRBD1. V lost 5 bases, J lost 7 bases, and 1 base stayed unmatched. The CDR3 totals 11 residues. Germline CDR1 is WNHNN and CDR2 is SYGVQD (reference sequence). The CDR3 DNA is TGCGCCAGCAGTTACAGGGGTGAAGCTTTCTTT. Translating it yields CASSYRGEAFF.

The rearrangement joins TRBV2 to TRBJ1-6, with 7 bases fitting TRBD1. The CDR3 is 16 residues long. The germline V gene has CDR1 SNHLY and CDR2 FYNNEI. Trimming removed 6 bases from V and 6 bases from J; junction bases left unmatched: 11. The CDR3 DNA is TGTGCCAGCAGAGACCGAGGGGGCTCTAGTAATTCACCCCTCCACTTT. It encodes CASRDRGGSSNSPLHF.

CDR3 protein: CASSVEVNQPQHF. In DNA, the CDR3 is TGTGCCAGCAGCGTAGAAGTCAATCAGCCCCAGCATTTT. The V and J genes are TRBV9 and TRBJ1-5, with unresolved D. Deletions cut 0 bases from V and 3 bases from J, with 4 bases between. Germline V lookup: CDR1 SGDLS, CDR2 YYNGEE. CDR3 length equals 13 residues.

This clonotype was counted many times. The CDR3 loop is CASSPSNYGYTF. CDR3 sequence (DNA): TGTGCCAGCAGTCCCTCTAACTATGGCTACACCTTC. This chain joins TRBV2 and TRBJ1-2; D not resolved. V was shortened by 5 bases and J by 0 bases, with 4 bases between the two germline ends. The germline CDR1 and CDR2 sequences are SNHLY and FYNNEI. CDR3 length: 12 amino acids.

This clonotype appeared many times. The CDR3 DNA reads as TGTGCCAGCAGTTTTCAGGGTACAGATACGCAGTATTTT. This translates into CASSFQGTDTQYF. The chain uses TRBV28 and TRBJ2-3; TRBD1 might be the D (5 bases). The CDR3 sequence is 13 residues long. The V and J ends lost 3 bases and 3 bases respectively, with 7 bases between them. The germline V gene has CDR1 MDHEN and CDR2 SYDVKM. Full variable domain (outside the CDR3, taken from reference TRBV28 and TRBJ2-3): DVKVTQSSRYLVKRTGEKVFLECVQDMDHENMFWYRQDPGLGLRLIYFSYDVKMKEKGDIPEGYSVSREKKERFSLILESASTNQTSMYLCASSFQGTDTQYFGPGTRLTVL.

Concerning this clonotype: A clone one base away is much larger, so this may be a read error. The chain carries TRBV11-2 and TRBJ2-6, with TRBD1 matching over 9 bases. With V trimmed by 7 bases and J by 0 bases, 7 bases remained unmatched. Germline lookup yields CDR1 SGHAT and CDR2 FQNNGV. The CDR3 loop spans 17 amino acids. CDR3 in amino acids: CASNVQGAGSGANVLTF. The CDR3 DNA reads TGTGCCAGCAACGTACAGGGGGCTGGCTCTGGGGCCAACGTCCTGACTTTC.

Many counts were recorded for this clonotype. The V and J genes are TRBV25-1 and TRBJ2-1, with 9 bases lining up with TRBD2. V shed 2 bases and J 6 bases; nucleotides not matched to a gene: 5. CDR3 length: 15 residues. Germline-derived CDR1 and CDR2 are MGHDK and SYGVNS. The CDR3 spells CASSEGLAGTNEQFF. CDR3 sequence (DNA): TGTGCCAGCAGTGAAGGCCTAGCGGGGACCAATGAGCAGTTCTTC. The full variable domain, completed using reference TRBV25-1 and TRBJ2-1, is EADIYQTPRYLVIGTGKKITLECSQTMGHDKMYWYQQDPGMELHLIHYSYGVNSTEKGDLSSESTVSRIRTEHFPLTLESARPSHTSQYLCASSEGLAGTNEQFFGPGTRLTVL.

The V call is TRBV7-2, the J call TRBJ2-7; 8 bases line up with TRBD1. The CDR3 spans 15 residues. Germline loops: CDR1 SGHTA, CDR2 FQGNSA. With V trimmed by 5 bases and J by 3 bases, 9 bases remained unmatched. Written as DNA, the CDR3 is TGTGCCAGCAGCATGGACAGGGACGGGGTCTACGAGCAGTACTTC. It is translated as CASSMDRDGVYEQYF.

The chain is built from TRBV4-1 and TRBJ1-2, with 8 positions matching TRBD1. The CDR3 extends over 15 amino acids. CDR1 is MGHRA and CDR2 is YSYEKL in the germline V gene. Germline trimming cut 4 bases from V and 4 bases from J; bases unmatched to any gene: 8. The CDR3 sequence: CASSPSDRESYGYTF. CDR3 nucleotide sequence: TGCGCCAGCAGCCCGTCGGACAGGGAGAGCTATGGCTACACCTTC.

The V gene is TRBV7-9, the J gene TRBJ2-1; D remains unclear. Germline V CDR1 and CDR2: SEHNR, FQNEAQ (reference sequence). This CDR3 region has 10 residues. With 4 bases removed from V and 6 bases from J, the gap between germline ends came to 1 base. CDR3 amino acids: CASSSNEQFF. The CDR3 coding sequence is TGTGCCAGCAGCTCCAATGAGCAGTTCTTC.

This clonotype was seen at least ten times. This rearrangement joins TRBV11-2 to TRBJ1-4, with D unresolved. V was shortened by 4 bases and J by 0 bases, with 9 bases between the two germline ends. The CDR3 is 15 residues long. Germline lookup yields CDR1 SGHAT and CDR2 FQNNGV. This chain's CDR3 is CASSSRDATNEKLFF. CDR3 coding DNA: TGTGCCAGCAGCTCGAGGGATGCAACTAATGAAAAACTGTTTTTT. The full variable domain, in which reference TRBV11-2 and TRBJ1-4 provide the parts outside the CDR3, is EAGVAQSPRYKIIEKRQSVAFWCNPISGHATLYWYQQILGQGPKLLIQFQNNGVVDDSQLPKDRFSAERLKGVDSTLKIQPAKLEDSAVYLCASSSRDATNEKLFFGSGTQLSVL.

The V call is TRBV4-1, the J call TRBJ2-2, with unresolved D. CDR1 and CDR2 from the germline V gene are MGHRA and YSYEKL. The CDR3 is 16 residues long. The ends were cut back, 0 bases at V and 6 bases at J, with 14 bases in the middle. This CDR3 is CASSQEAQTSAGELFF. The CDR3 nucleotides are TGCGCCAGCAGCCAAGAGGCCCAAACCAGTGCCGGGGAGCTGTTTTTT.

Many counts were recorded for this clonotype. The rearrangement joins TRBV19 to TRBJ2-1, with 11 bases matching TRBD2. The CDR3 is 15 residues long. Germline CDR1 and CDR2: LNHDA and SQIVND (reference sequence). Trimming at V came to 5 bases and at J to 3 bases, leaving 3 bases not matched to a gene. CDR3 in amino acids: CASSAGTSGYNEQFF. CDR3 DNA: TGTGCCAGTAGTGCCGGGACTAGCGGCTACAATGAGCAGTTCTTC.

V usage is TRBV30 and J usage is TRBJ1-1, with D maybe TRBD1 (5 bases). This CDR3 region has 14 residues. V was trimmed by 2 bases and J by 0 bases, leaving 10 bases between them. CDR1 and CDR2 (germline): GTSNPN, SVGIG (reference sequence). CDR3 sequence (DNA): TGTGCCTGGAGTTGGGGCGCCATGAACACTGAAGCTTTCTTT. This translates into CAWSWGAMNTEAFF.

In this sample, this clonotype is medium-sized. V and J are TRBV7-2 and TRBJ2-7, with 8 bases lining up with TRBD2. The J segment lost 4 bases and the V segment lost 1 base, leaving 9 bases of the junction unmatched. From germline, CDR1 is SGHTA and CDR2 FQGNSA. The CDR3 length is 16 residues. The CDR3 loop reads CASSLVPGGHEYEQYF. The CDR3 DNA is TGTGCCAGCAGCTTAGTGCCGGGGGGGCACGAGTACGAGCAGTACTTC.

This chain links TRBV4-3 with TRBJ1-2; 8 nucleotides agree with TRBD1. The CDR3 consists of 14 residues. J was trimmed by 4 bases and V by 2 bases; bases with no gene match: 3. CDR1 is LGHNA and CDR2 is YSLEER in the germline V gene. The CDR3 nucleotides are TGCGCCAGCAGCCAAAGACAGGGGCCCTATGGCTACACCTTC. Protein product: CASSQRQGPYGYTF.

At least ten counts were recorded for this clonotype. This chain links TRBV11-2 with TRBJ2-1; 11 bases are a match to TRBD2. V lost 6 bases, J lost 3 bases, and 10 bases stayed unmatched. CDR3 size: 17 residues. Germline V gene sequence: CDR1 SGHAT, CDR2 FQNNGV. DNA of the CDR3: TGTGCCAGCAGAAAGGATCCCGGGACTAGCGGCTACAATGAGCAGTTCTTC. Encoded protein: CASRKDPGTSGYNEQFF.